This entry lists 18 T cell receptor beta chains sequenced from one sample in a study of blood T cell repertoires in COVID-19. Clones were sequenced by immunoSEQ multiplex PCR, and TCRdb holds only the in-frame ones, with some missing. The sample has 150,000 to 200,000 clones, about 85% seen once. The sample comprised peripheral blood. These receptors were collected from a woman of 80 years or more in a cohort sampled during active or convalescent COVID-19.

The count of this clone is one. V and J are TRBV28 and TRBJ2-2; TRBD2 agrees at 7 bases. CDR3 length: 16 amino acids. CDR1 and CDR2 from the germline V gene are MDHEN and SYDVKM. With V trimmed by 2 bases and J by 7 bases, 10 bases remained unmatched. CDR3 in amino acids: CASSLTPRGRHGELFF. In nucleotides, the CDR3 is TGTGCCAGCAGTTTAACCCCGCGCGGGAGACACGGGGAGCTGTTTTTT.

The V gene is TRBV30, the J gene TRBJ1-2; D is unclear. Looked up from germline, CDR1 is GTSNPN and CDR2 is SVGIG (reference sequence). V lost 2 bases and J lost 0, with 7 bases in between. This CDR3 is built from 13 residues. The CDR3 loop reads CAWSTDSNYGYTF. The CDR3 DNA is TGTGCCTGGAGTACTGATTCTAACTATGGCTACACCTTC.

Of note for this clone: Other DNA sequences within the sample encode an identical CDR3. The chain recombines TRBV30 with TRBJ1-5, with a possible D match to TRBD1 (6 bases). This CDR3 has 12 amino acids. With 1 base removed from V and 7 bases from J, the gap between germline ends came to 8 bases. CDR1 GTSNPN and CDR2 SVGIG come from the germline V gene (reference sequence). CDR3 region: CAWSAQGQPQHF. The CDR3 DNA follows: TGTGCCTGGAGTGCACAGGGACAGCCCCAGCATTTT.

The chain couples TRBV7-2 to TRBJ2-7; TRBD2 matches 7 bases. V lost 0 bases, J lost 4 bases, and 3 bases stayed unmatched. Germline V CDR1 and CDR2: SGHTA, FQGNSA. There are 14 residues in the CDR3. The CDR3 DNA follows: TGTGCCAGCAGCTTAGCCGGGACTAATTACGAGCAGTACTTC. Its protein product is CASSLAGTNYEQYF.

The V and J genes are TRBV5-1 and TRBJ2-7; D is perhaps TRBD2 (6 bases). CDR3 length: 14 residues. The ends were cut back, 4 bases at V and 0 bases at J, with 11 bases in the middle. Germline-derived CDR1 and CDR2 are SGHRS and YFSETQ. This CDR3 is CASSPREVSYEQYF. The CDR3 bases are TGCGCCAGCAGCCCGAGGGAGGTCTCCTACGAGCAGTACTTC.

V is TRBV19 and J is TRBJ2-3, with 9 bases lining up with TRBD2. The CDR3 totals 17 residues. Germline V CDR1 and CDR2: LNHDA, SQIVND (reference sequence). The junction had 5 bases not matched to a gene; V was cut back by 1 base and J by 0 bases. The CDR3 loop is CASSIGGSGGSTDTQYF. The CDR3 bases are TGTGCCAGTAGTATAGGAGGTAGCGGGGGTAGCACAGATACGCAGTATTTT.

This chain uses TRBV7-2 with TRBJ2-1; 9 nucleotides agree with TRBD1. In germline, CDR1 is SGHTA, CDR2 FQGNSA. V lost 0 bases and J lost 9; bases outside the gene matches: 12. This CDR3 is built from 17 residues. In nucleotides, the CDR3 is TGTGCCAGCAGCTTAGCCCGACAGGGGGGCCCTCAGGGTGAGCAGTTCTTC. Translated: CASSLARQGGPQGEQFF.

The V gene is TRBV2, the J gene TRBJ2-1; D remains unclear. The CDR3 consists of 15 residues. V shed 4 bases and J shed 0 bases, with 10 bases lying between them. The V gene's germline CDR1 is SNHLY and CDR2 FYNNEI. Written as DNA, the CDR3 is TGTGCCAGCAGTGTTACTACGAGCTCCTACAATGAGCAGTTCTTC. It codes for CASSVTTSSYNEQFF.

Comment on this clone: Relative to the germline gene, one junction end is altered; a read error may explain this. The chain carries TRBV7-7 and TRBJ2-3, with TRBD1 as a possible D gene (6 bases). CDR3 length: 15 residues. Per germline, CDR1 SSHAT and CDR2 FNYEAQ (reference sequence). The CDR3 nucleotides read TGTGCTAGCAGCTTAGCAGGGGTTAGCACAGATACGCAGTATTTT. Translated: CASSLAGVSTDTQYF.

The rearrangement uses TRBV24-1 and TRBJ2-2; 11 bases agree with TRBD1. Germline V gene lookup returns CDR1 KGHDR and CDR2 SFDVKD. The CDR3 consists of 16 residues. The V and J ends lost 2 bases and 3 bases, in that order; junction bases with no gene match: 1. CDR3 sequence reads: CATSDSGQGDTGELFF. DNA for the CDR3: TGTGCCACCAGTGATTCGGGACAGGGGGACACCGGGGAGCTGTTTTTT.

V gene TRBV12-5 combines with J gene TRBJ1-5; 8 positions agree with TRBD1. The V gene end was trimmed by 6 bases and the J gene end by 6 bases; junction bases not matched to a gene: 7. CDR3 length equals 14 residues. Germline CDR1 reads LGHNT; CDR2 reads FRNRAP. DNA for the CDR3: TGTGCTAGTGGCCGCGGACAGGGCACTCAGCCCCAGCATTTT. Translated, it gives CASGRGQGTQPQHF.

This chain joins TRBV30 and TRBJ2-3, with 10 bases that match TRBD2. This CDR3 is 16 amino acids long. The J segment lost 8 bases and the V segment lost 2 bases, leaving 13 bases of the junction unmatched. CDR1 and CDR2 (germline): GTSNPN, SVGIG (reference sequence). Here the CDR3 reads CAWSPGASGRGGTQYF. The DNA of the CDR3 is TGTGCCTGGAGTCCCGGCGCTAGCGGGAGAGGGGGTACGCAGTATTTT.

The genes are TRBV6-5 and TRBJ1-2; weak D call: TRBD1 (6 bases). The CDR3 is 14 amino acids. The germline V and J ends were trimmed by 5 bases and 7 bases, with 17 bases remaining between them. CDR1 MNHEY and CDR2 SVGAGI come from the germline V gene. The CDR3 spells CASSTTTGGAGYTF. The CDR3 DNA sequence: TGTGCCAGCAGTACGACAACGGGGGGGGCTGGCTACACCTTC.

The rearrangement joins TRBV28 to TRBJ1-3; no definite D call. This CDR3 has 14 amino acids. The V gene's germline CDR1 is MDHEN and CDR2 SYDVKM. V was cut by 7 bases and J by 0 bases, with 10 bases left in between. CDR3 DNA: TGTGCCAGCATTCGCACGGGCTCTGGAAACACCATATATTTT. Translated: CASIRTGSGNTIYF.

The J gene is TRBJ1-4, the V gene TRBV4-2, with 7 positions matching TRBD1. The length of the CDR3 is 19 residues. The germline gives CDR1 LGHNA, CDR2 YNFKEQ. Germline trimming cut 2 bases from V and 6 bases from J; bases unmatched to any gene: 18. The CDR3 sequence is CASSQRGPGLAGTDEKLFF. CDR3 DNA sequence: TGTGCCAGCAGCCAAAGGGGGCCTGGGCTCGCGGGGACTGATGAAAAACTGTTTTTT.

This chain links TRBV7-2 with TRBJ1-3; 7 positions match TRBD1. The germline V gene has CDR1 SGHTA and CDR2 FQGNSA. V lost 2 bases, J lost 3 bases, and 4 bases stayed unmatched. The CDR3 is made up of 15 amino acids. The CDR3 reads CASSLLRGIGNTIYF. Written as DNA, the CDR3 is TGTGCCAGCAGCTTACTCAGGGGGATTGGAAACACCATATATTTT. Combining the CDR3 with reference TRBV7-2 and TRBJ1-3 gives the whole variable domain GAGVSQSPSNKVTEKGKDVELRCDPISGHTALYWYRQSLGQGLEFLIYFQGNSAPDKSGLPSDRFSAERTGGSVSTLTIQRTQQEDSAVYLCASSLLRGIGNTIYFGEGSWLTVV.

This clone has just one count. The V and J genes are TRBV18 and TRBJ1-6; 9 nucleotides match TRBD1. This CDR3 comprises 15 residues. V dropped 3 bases and J dropped 11; count of bases not matched to a gene: 8. The germline CDR1 and CDR2 sequences are KGHSH and LQKENI. The CDR3, as DNA: TGTGCCAGCTCACCGACGGACAGGGGAGGGACACCCCTCCACTTT. Protein sequence: CASSPTDRGGTPLHF.

This CDR3 reads CASRPVQIIYGYTF. The CDR3 coding sequence is TGTGCCAGCAGGCCGGTACAGATAATCTATGGCTACACCTTC. The rearrangement uses TRBV9 and TRBJ1-2; D remains ambiguous. V gave up 5 bases and J gave up 4 bases, with 15 bases separating them. The CDR3 spans 14 residues. CDR1 is SGDLS, CDR2 YYNGEE, per germline.